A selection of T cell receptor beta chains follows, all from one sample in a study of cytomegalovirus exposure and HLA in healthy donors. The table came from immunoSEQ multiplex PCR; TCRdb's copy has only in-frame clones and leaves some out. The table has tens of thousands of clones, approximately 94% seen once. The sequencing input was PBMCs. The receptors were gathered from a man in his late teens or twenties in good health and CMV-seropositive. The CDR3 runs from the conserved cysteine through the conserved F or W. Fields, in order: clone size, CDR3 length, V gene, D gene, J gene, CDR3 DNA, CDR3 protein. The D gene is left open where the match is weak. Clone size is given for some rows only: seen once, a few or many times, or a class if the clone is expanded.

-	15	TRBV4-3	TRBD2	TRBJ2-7	TGCGCCAGCAGCCGTCAGCGGGAGGGCCGGTACGAGCAGTACTTC	CASSRQREGRYEQYF
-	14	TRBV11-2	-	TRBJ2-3	TGTGCCAGCAGCTTAGTCTCGTACACAGATACGCAGTATTTT	CASSLVSYTDTQYF
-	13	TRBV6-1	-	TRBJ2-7	TGTGCCAGCGAAAAAGGCGGAGCCTACGAGCAGTACTTC	CASEKGGAYEQYF
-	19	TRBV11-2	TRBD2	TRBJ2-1	TGTGCCAGCAGCCGAGTTTTGGCGGGAGGGCCCGCGAAGGGGAATGAGCAGTTCTTC	CASSRVLAGGPAKGNEQFF
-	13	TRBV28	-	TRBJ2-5	TGTGCCAGCAGTTTACCCGTCCAAGAGACCCAGTACTTC	CASSLPVQETQYF
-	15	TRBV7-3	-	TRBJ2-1	TGTGCCAGCAGCTCAGGCGTCTCAGACTACAATGAGCAGTTCTTC	CASSSGVSDYNEQFF
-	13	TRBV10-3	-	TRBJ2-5	TGTGCCATCAGTGAGTCCCCACGGGAGACCCAGTACTTC	CAISESPRETQYF
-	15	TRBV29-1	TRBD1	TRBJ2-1	TGCAGCGTCCCATCATCGGACAGGTGGGGCAATGAGCAGTTCTTC	CSVPSSDRWGNEQFF
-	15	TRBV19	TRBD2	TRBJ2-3	TGTGCCAGTAGTTCTTCGCGGGAGGGCGGAGATACGCAGTATTTT	CASSSSREGGDTQYF
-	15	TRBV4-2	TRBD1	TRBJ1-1	TGTGCCAGCAGAATCGACAGGGGGCTAAGGACTGAAGCTTTCTTT	CASRIDRGLRTEAFF
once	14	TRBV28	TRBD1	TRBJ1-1	TGTGCCAGCAGTTTCATCAGGGGGCGGACTGAAGCTTTCTTT	CASSFIRGRTEAFF
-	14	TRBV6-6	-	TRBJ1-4	TGTGCCAGCGGTTTGGAGCAGGGAGGCGAAAAACTGTTTTTT	CASGLEQGGEKLFF
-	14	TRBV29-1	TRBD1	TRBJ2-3	TGCAGCGTTCTGGACAGGGGAAGGGTAGATACGCAGTATTTT	CSVLDRGRVDTQYF
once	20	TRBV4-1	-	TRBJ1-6	TGCGCCAGCAGCCAAGATGGGGGTTTTGGGGGCCGCTCCTATAATTCACCCCTCCACTTT	CASSQDGGFGGRSYNSPLHF
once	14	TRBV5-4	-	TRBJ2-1	TGTGCCAGCAGCTTGCGAGGGGACAACAATGAGCAGTTCTTC	CASSLRGDNNEQFF
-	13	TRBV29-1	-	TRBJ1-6	TGCAGCGTTCTACAGGATAATAATTCACCCCTCCACTTT	CSVLQDNNSPLHF
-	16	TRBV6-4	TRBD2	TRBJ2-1	TGTGCCAGCAGTGACTCTGGAGTAGCGGGAGAGGGTGAGCAGTTCTTC	CASSDSGVAGEGEQFF
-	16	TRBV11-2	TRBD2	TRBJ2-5	TGTGCCAGCAGCCCTCCGGTGTTAGCGGGAGCAGAGACCCAGTACTTC	CASSPPVLAGAETQYF
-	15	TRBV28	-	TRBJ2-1	TGTGCCAGCAGTTTTTGGGATACAAGGACTCGGCGGCAGTTCTTC	CASSFWDTRTRRQFF
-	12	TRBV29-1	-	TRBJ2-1	TGCAGCGTCGGAGGATCGTACAATGAGCAGTTCTTC	CSVGGSYNEQFF